What follows are 10 T cell receptor beta chains derived from one specimen sequenced in a study of blood T cell repertoires in COVID-19. Profiling relied on immunoSEQ multiplex PCR, and the TCRdb table lists in-frame clones only, not all of them. This table holds hundreds of thousands of clones, 85% to 90% found once. Sequenced sample: PBMCs or T cells enriched from blood (not recorded which). These receptors all stem from a man aged 30 to 39 who had recovered from COVID-19.

The V call is TRBV20-1, the J call TRBJ2-7; TRBD1 matches 8 bases. Losses at the gene ends were 5 bases for V and 7 bases for J; bases not matched to a gene: 4. The germline CDR1 and CDR2 sequences are DFQATT and SNEGSKA (reference sequence). The CDR3 runs 11 residues. CDR3 DNA: TGCAGTGCTCAGGGGGCTGAGGAGCAGTACTTC. This codes for CSAQGAEEQYF.

The chain is built from TRBV3-1 (or the pseudogene TRBV3-2) and TRBJ2-1; TRBD2 matches at 8 bases. Looked up from germline, CDR1 is LGHDT and CDR2 is YNNKEL (reference sequence). The trim removed 4 bases at V and 7 bases at J, leaving 15 bases unmatched. The CDR3 spans 17 residues. The CDR3 DNA reads as TGTGCCAGCAGCCCCTGGACTAGCTCTGAAGCGGGGAATGAGCAGTTCTTC. Translation: CASSPWTSSEAGNEQFF.

There are a few counts of this clone. The rearrangement uses TRBV15 and TRBJ2-7, with 7 bases identical to TRBD1. CDR1 is LNHNV, CDR2 YYDKDF, per germline (reference sequence). This CDR3 has 15 amino acids. V was clipped by 3 bases and J by 5 bases; unmatched bases: 10. The CDR3 sequence is CATSRLSRDSNEQYF. The CDR3 DNA reads TGTGCCACCAGCAGGCTTTCCCGGGACAGTAACGAGCAGTACTTC.

This chain uses TRBV5-1 with TRBJ1-1, with 7 bases lining up with TRBD1. CDR1 and CDR2 from the germline V gene are SGHRS and YFSETQ. V trimming: 3 bases; J trimming: 10 bases; junction bases outside the gene matches: 15. The CDR3 consists of 15 residues. Here the CDR3 reads CASSSFGQVGSLAFF. In DNA, the CDR3 is TGCGCCAGCAGCTCCTTCGGACAGGTCGGATCTTTAGCTTTCTTT. The full variable domain, with the rest looked up from reference TRBV5-1 and TRBJ1-1, is KAGVTQTPRYLIKTRGQQVTLSCSPISGHRSVSWYQQTPGQGLQFLFEYFSETQRNKGNFPGRFSGRQFSNSRSEMNVSTLELGDSALYLCASSSFGQVGSLAFFGQGTRLTVV.

Written as DNA, the CDR3 is TGTGCCAGCAGTTTCGAGTCGGGAGAAAGGTATGAGCAGTTCTTC. Protein product: CASSFESGERYEQFF. The V call is TRBV27, the J call TRBJ2-1; D is possibly TRBD2 (6 bases). V was trimmed by 3 bases and J by 8 bases, leaving 17 bases between them. CDR1 MNHEY and CDR2 SMNVEV come from the germline V gene (reference sequence). This CDR3 has 15 residues.

The chain has TRBV7-9 and TRBJ2-5; 8 bases agree with TRBD2. V gave up 5 bases and J gave up 5 bases; unmatched junction bases: 16. Germline loops: CDR1 SEHNR, CDR2 FQNEAQ (reference sequence). The CDR3 totals 17 residues. CDR3 loop: CASSPDLQREIWETQYF. Here the CDR3 DNA reads TGTGCCAGCAGCCCGGATTTACAGCGGGAGATATGGGAGACCCAGTACTTC.

The chain has TRBV27 and TRBJ1-1, with 10 bases fitting TRBD1. The V and J ends lost 6 bases and 3 bases, in that order; junction bases with no gene match: 4. Germline CDR1 reads MNHEY; CDR2 reads SMNVEV (reference sequence). The CDR3 consists of 14 residues. CDR3 bases: TGTGCCAGCAGCTGGGACAGGGGAGACACTGAAGCTTTCTTT. It is translated as CASSWDRGDTEAFF.

The genes are TRBV24-1 and TRBJ2-1, with a tentative D call TRBD1 (5 bases). The CDR3 contains 15 residues. Germline V gives CDR1 KGHDR, CDR2 SFDVKD. V was cut by 2 bases and J by 2 bases, with 9 bases left in between. CDR3 sequence: CATSDSGLTYNEQFF. The CDR3, as DNA: TGTGCCACCAGTGATTCAGGGCTGACCTACAATGAGCAGTTCTTC.

CDR3 sequence reads: CASSSPRLAGGTTDTQYF. Here the CDR3 DNA reads TGTGCCAGCAGTTCCCCTCGACTAGCGGGAGGGACCACAGATACGCAGTATTTT. The chain couples TRBV2 to TRBJ2-3; the match to TRBD2 covers 14 bases. Germline CDR1 and CDR2: SNHLY and FYNNEI. V shed 5 bases, J shed 2 bases, and the junction held 9 bases outside the gene matches. The CDR3 is made up of 18 amino acids.

CDR3 residues: CASSQYGLAGLETQYF. In nucleotides, the CDR3 is TGTGCCAGCAGCCAGTACGGGCTAGCGGGACTGGAGACCCAGTACTTC. V gene TRBV3-1 (or the pseudogene TRBV3-2) combines with J gene TRBJ2-5; 9 bases agree with TRBD2. There are 16 residues in the CDR3. V lost 3 bases and J lost 5; bases outside the gene matches: 10. The germline V gene encodes CDR1 LGHDT and CDR2 YNNKEL (reference sequence).